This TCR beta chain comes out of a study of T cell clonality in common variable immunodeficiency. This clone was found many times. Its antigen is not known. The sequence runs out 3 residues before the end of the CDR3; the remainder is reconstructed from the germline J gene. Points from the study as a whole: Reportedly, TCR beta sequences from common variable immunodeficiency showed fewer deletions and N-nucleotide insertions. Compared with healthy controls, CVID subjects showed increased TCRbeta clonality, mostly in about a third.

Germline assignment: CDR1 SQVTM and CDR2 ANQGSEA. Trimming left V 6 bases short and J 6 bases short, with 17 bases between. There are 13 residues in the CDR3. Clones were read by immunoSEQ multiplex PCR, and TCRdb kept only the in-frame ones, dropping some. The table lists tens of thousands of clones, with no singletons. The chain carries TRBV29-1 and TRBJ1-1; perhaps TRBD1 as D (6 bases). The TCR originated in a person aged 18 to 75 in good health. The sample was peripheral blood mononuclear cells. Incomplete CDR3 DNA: TGCAGCGTAGAGAACAGGGTTGGCGCTGAA. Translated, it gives CSVENRVGAE. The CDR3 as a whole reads CSVENRVGAEAFF.